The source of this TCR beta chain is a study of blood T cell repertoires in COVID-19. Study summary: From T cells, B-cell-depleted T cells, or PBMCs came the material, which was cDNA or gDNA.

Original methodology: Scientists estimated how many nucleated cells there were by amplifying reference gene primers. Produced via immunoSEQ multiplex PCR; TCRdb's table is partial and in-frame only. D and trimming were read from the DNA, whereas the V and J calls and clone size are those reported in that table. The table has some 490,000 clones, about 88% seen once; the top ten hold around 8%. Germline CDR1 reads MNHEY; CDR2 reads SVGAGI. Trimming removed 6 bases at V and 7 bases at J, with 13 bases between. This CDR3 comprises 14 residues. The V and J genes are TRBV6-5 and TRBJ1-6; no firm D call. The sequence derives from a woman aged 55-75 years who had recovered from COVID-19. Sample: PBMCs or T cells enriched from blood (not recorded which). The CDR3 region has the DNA TGTGCCAGCAGAATTGACACCGAGAATTCACCCCTCCACTTT. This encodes CASRIDTENSPLHF.